The clone carrying this TCR beta chain occurred a few times. What it binds is unknown. TCRdb reanalysed the reads using MiXCR and keeps one entry per CDR3 protein. The sample includes 650,000 to 900,000 distinct CDR3 sequences, almost 30% of them seen just once. The V gene's germline CDR1 is MGHRA and CDR2 YSYEKL. The CDR3 loop spans 15 amino acids. The V segment lost 3 bases and the J segment 2 bases; nucleotides outside the gene matches: 7. These data come from a study of T cell repertoires in cytomegalovirus infection. Study conclusions and caveats: Across the ex vivo response, the dominant clonotypes were HLA-C-restricted CMV-specific TCR beta clonotypes.

The sample consisted of cultured CD8+ T cells from PBMCs, taken from culture after CMV antigen stimulation. The receptor comes from a human donor in good health (CMV status not recorded). Some clones in this sample may be carry-over from other donors' samples. The genes are TRBV4-1 and TRBJ2-7; the match to TRBD2 covers 7 bases. CDR3 DNA: TGCGCCAGCAGCCAGGTCCGGGGGGTTGCCTACGAGCAGTACTTC. Translated, it gives CASSQVRGVAYEQYF.